This TCR beta chain was observed in a study of T cell responses to AZD1222 COVID-19 vaccine. Whole-study results and caveats: Spike-specific TCR repertoires showed rising breadth and depth after two AZD1222 doses. Regions 160-218 and 743-854 held dominance among vaccine-associated CD4 TCRs, which spanned spike.

CDR1 and CDR2 (germline): KGHSH, LQKENI. V was cut by 3 bases and J by 0 bases, with 6 bases left in between. This CDR3 is built from 14 residues. Libraries were prepared by immunoSEQ multiplex PCR; TCRdb keeps only in-frame clonotypes and omits some of them. Seen here are tens of thousands of clones, around 90% observed once, and the top ten hold less than 6.5%. This clone showed up just a few times. The target antigen is unknown. The specimen was peripheral blood, collected on day 0 of AZD1222 vaccination. This chain uses TRBV18 with TRBJ1-3; no clear D gene. The receptor was derived from an adult in good health. The CDR3 DNA sequence: TGTGCCAGCTCACCCCCGGGCTCTGGAAACACCATATATTTT. Its translation: CASSPPGSGNTIYF.